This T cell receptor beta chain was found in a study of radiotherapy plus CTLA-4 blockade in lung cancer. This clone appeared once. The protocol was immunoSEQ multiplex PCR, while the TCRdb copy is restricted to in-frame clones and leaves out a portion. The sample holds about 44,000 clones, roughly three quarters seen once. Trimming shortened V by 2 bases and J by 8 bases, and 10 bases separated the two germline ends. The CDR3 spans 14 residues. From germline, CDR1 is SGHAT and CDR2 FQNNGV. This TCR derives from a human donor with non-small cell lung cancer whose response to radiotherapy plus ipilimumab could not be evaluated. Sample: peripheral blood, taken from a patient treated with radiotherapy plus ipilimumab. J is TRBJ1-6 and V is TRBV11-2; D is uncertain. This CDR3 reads CASSLLQRDSPLHF. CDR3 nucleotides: TGTGCCAGCAGCTTACTGCAGAGGGATTCACCCCTCCACTTT. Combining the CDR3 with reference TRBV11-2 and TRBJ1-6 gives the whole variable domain EAGVAQSPRYKIIEKRQSVAFWCNPISGHATLYWYQQILGQGPKLLIQFQNNGVVDDSQLPKDRFSAERLKGVDSTLKIQPAKLEDSAVYLCASSLLQRDSPLHFGNGTRLTVT.